The next 25 T cell receptor beta chains were all read from a single sample in a study of T cell responses to AZD1222 COVID-19 vaccine. Using immunoSEQ multiplex PCR, the repertoire was profiled, and TCRdb retains in-frame clones only, with some absent. Among 150,000 to 200,000 clones listed, 88% were seen once. The sample here was peripheral blood, taken 28 days after the second AZD1222 dose. All receptors derive from an adult who received the AZD1222 COVID-19 vaccine.

The chain is built from TRBV6-1 and TRBJ1-1; D unresolved. There are 13 residues in the CDR3. The V end lost 2 bases, the J end lost 4 bases, and 8 bases lay between the germline ends. Germline CDR1 is MNHNS and CDR2 is SASEGT. The CDR3 protein is CASSEIPITEAFF. CDR3 DNA sequence: TGTGCCAGCAGTGAAATCCCAATCACTGAAGCTTTCTTT.

The chain uses TRBV7-2 and TRBJ1-5; D remains ambiguous. This CDR3 region has 12 residues. Between the trimmed V and J ends, which lost 2 bases and 5 bases, there was a span of 4 bases. Germline assignment: CDR1 SGHTA and CDR2 FQGNSA. The CDR3 spells CASSLFDQPQHF. The DNA for the CDR3 is TGTGCCAGCAGCTTATTCGATCAGCCCCAGCATTTT.

The chain couples TRBV28 to TRBJ2-1; 7 positions match TRBD2. This CDR3 contains 16 residues. Germline V lookup: CDR1 MDHEN, CDR2 SYDVKM. J gave up 0 bases and V 6 bases, and 8 bases lay outside the gene matches. The CDR3 DNA reads as TGTGCCAGCAGCCGACGGGGAGGGAGCTCCTACAATGAGCAGTTCTTC. Protein: CASSRRGGSSYNEQFF.

This chain joins TRBV10-2 and TRBJ2-6; the D gene is possibly TRBD1 (6 bases). There are 16 residues in the CDR3. Trimming pared 3 bases from V and 2 bases from J, leaving 11 bases between. CDR1 and CDR2 (germline): WSHSY, SAAADI. The chain's CDR3 is CASSDTGKTGANVLTF. The CDR3 region has the DNA TGCGCCAGCAGTGATACAGGGAAAACTGGGGCCAACGTCCTGACTTTC.

The V gene is TRBV5-1, the J gene TRBJ2-3, with D possibly TRBD2 on 5 matching bases. CDR3 length: 14 amino acids. The germline V gene has CDR1 SGHRS and CDR2 YFSETQ. Trimming stripped 4 bases from V and 3 bases from J, with 12 bases between. CDR3 sequence reads: CASSLLRGTDTQYF. In nucleotides, the CDR3 is TGCGCCAGCAGCCTCCTACGCGGGACAGATACGCAGTATTTT.

The sample holds a few counts of this clone. This chain connects TRBV7-2 to TRBJ1-5, with 7 bases that match TRBD1. Germline V lookup: CDR1 SGHTA, CDR2 FQGNSA. This CDR3 is built from 17 residues. V was clipped by 1 base and J by 1 base; unmatched bases: 7. The CDR3 is CASSLEVGGGSNQPQHF. DNA for the CDR3: TGTGCCAGCAGCTTAGAGGTAGGGGGCGGGAGCAATCAGCCCCAGCATTTT.

The V gene is TRBV3-1 (or the pseudogene TRBV3-2), the J gene TRBJ1-5; D gene uncertain. The CDR3 has 13 amino acids. Looked up from germline, CDR1 is LGHDT and CDR2 is YNNKEL (reference sequence). The V end lost 1 base, the J end lost 9 bases, and 10 bases lay between the germline ends. The CDR3 spells CASSQAEGWPQHF. CDR3 sequence (DNA): TGTGCCAGCAGCCAAGCTGAGGGCTGGCCCCAGCATTTT.

This chain links TRBV11-2 with TRBJ2-1; D is ambiguous. The germline V and J ends were trimmed by 6 bases and 0 bases, with 15 bases remaining between them. The CDR3 extends over 16 amino acids. CDR1 SGHAT and CDR2 FQNNGV come from the germline V gene. As DNA, the CDR3 is TGTGCCAGCAGACGAATCCCCGGTAGCTCCTACAATGAGCAGTTCTTC. It is translated as CASRRIPGSSYNEQFF.

The chain is built from TRBV6-1 and TRBJ2-1, with no clear D. Trimming took 3 bases from V and 8 from J, leaving 8 bases between them. This CDR3 comprises 12 residues. Germline CDR1 is MNHNS and CDR2 is SASEGT. The CDR3, as DNA: TGTGCCAGCAGTGAGTTTGCGGATGAGCAGTTCTTC. Translation gives CASSEFADEQFF.

The genes are TRBV5-1 and TRBJ2-1; 7 bases fit TRBD2. With V trimmed by 0 bases and J by 7 bases, 13 bases remained unmatched. The CDR3 has 17 residues. CDR1 and CDR2 from the germline V gene are SGHRS and YFSETQ. The CDR3 DNA reads TGCGCCAGCAGCTTGGTCTCGCGGGCGGGAGTAGAAAATGAGCAGTTCTTC. It codes for CASSLVSRAGVENEQFF.

The chain links TRBV9 to TRBJ1-1; the D gene is possibly TRBD1 (5 bases). The V gene's germline CDR1 is SGDLS and CDR2 YYNGEE. V gave up 2 bases and J gave up 5 bases, with 10 bases separating them. CDR3 length: 13 residues. The CDR3 loop reads CASSVQGRTEAFF. The CDR3 bases are TGTGCCAGCAGCGTGCAGGGACGGACTGAAGCTTTCTTT.

This clone was detected a few times. The chain has TRBV2 and TRBJ1-1; 11 bases agree with TRBD1. There are 15 residues in the CDR3. Unmatched junction bases numbered 11, after V lost 9 bases and J lost 5 bases. Per germline, CDR1 SNHLY and CDR2 FYNNEI. The CDR3: CASTGTGGRWTEAFF. CDR3 coding DNA: TGTGCCAGTACCGGGACAGGGGGTCGGTGGACTGAAGCTTTCTTT.

The V and J genes are TRBV28 and TRBJ1-5; D remains unclear. V lost 4 bases and J lost 0, with 7 bases in between. The CDR3 covers 14 residues. The germline V gene has CDR1 MDHEN and CDR2 SYDVKM. CDR3 residues: CASSSGYSNQPQHF. CDR3 sequence (DNA): TGTGCCAGCAGTTCGGGGTATAGCAATCAGCCCCAGCATTTT.

This sequence joins TRBV3-1 (or the pseudogene TRBV3-2) and TRBJ2-3; D gene unclear. This CDR3 contains 15 residues. CDR1 LGHDT and CDR2 YNNKEL come from the germline V gene (reference sequence). The V end was cut by 0 bases, the J end by 1 base, with 8 bases between. The CDR3 nucleotides are TGTGCCAGCAGCCAAGATAACGGAGGCACAGATACGCAGTATTTT. As protein: CASSQDNGGTDTQYF.

A note on this clone: This specimen includes other DNA sequences encoding the same CDR3. The V gene is TRBV28, the J gene TRBJ1-3, with 9 bases identical to TRBD1. Germline loops: CDR1 MDHEN, CDR2 SYDVKM. After removal of 5 bases from V and 0 bases from J, the junction contained 5 bases not matched to a gene. The CDR3 has 16 residues. The CDR3 region is CASSPGQGISGNTIYF. The CDR3 DNA follows: TGTGCCAGCAGTCCCGGACAGGGGATCTCTGGAAACACCATATATTTT.

The chain couples TRBV28 to TRBJ2-1, with no clear D. CDR3 length equals 16 residues. The germline V gene has CDR1 MDHEN and CDR2 SYDVKM. The V end was cut by 0 bases, the J end by 5 bases, with 14 bases between. CDR3 protein: CASSLWRSTSDNEQFF. CDR3 nucleotides: TGTGCCAGCAGTTTATGGCGGTCGACCAGCGACAATGAGCAGTTCTTC. Full variable domain (outside the CDR3, taken from reference TRBV28 and TRBJ2-1): DVKVTQSSRYLVKRTGEKVFLECVQDMDHENMFWYRQDPGLGLRLIYFSYDVKMKEKGDIPEGYSVSREKKERFSLILESASTNQTSMYLCASSLWRSTSDNEQFFGPGTRLTVL.

The chain combines TRBV7-8 with TRBJ2-1, with D tentatively TRBD2 (5 bases). Germline CDR1 and CDR2: SGHVS and FQNEAQ. V was trimmed by 4 bases and J by 5 bases, leaving 9 bases between them. CDR3 size: 13 residues. CDR3 protein: CASSSGLHNEQFF. The CDR3 DNA follows: TGTGCCAGCAGCTCTGGACTGCACAATGAGCAGTTCTTC.

V and J are TRBV27 and TRBJ1-5; D is unresolved. Germline V CDR1 and CDR2: MNHEY, SMNVEV (reference sequence). V was clipped by 7 bases and J by 0 bases, with 13 bases between them. The CDR3 length is 15 residues. The CDR3 nucleotides read TGTGCCAGCAACCTTGCAAGGTTTAGCAATCAGCCCCAGCATTTT. Protein sequence: CASNLARFSNQPQHF.

About this clone: The germline gene is not matched at one end of the junction; a read error may be the cause. The V call is TRBV5-1, the J call TRBJ2-5; D gene unclear. Germline CDR1 is SGHRS and CDR2 is YFSETQ. The CDR3 consists of 11 residues. CDR3 nucleotide sequence: TGCGCCAGCAGCTTGGACGAGAGCCAGTACTTC. As protein: CASSLDESQYF. The variable domain in full, completed from reference TRBV5-1 and TRBJ2-5, reads KAGVTQTPRYLIKTRGQQVTLSCSPISGHRSVSWYQQTPGQGLQFLFEYFSETQRNKGNFPGRFSGRQFSNSRSEMNVSTLELGDSALYLCASSLDESQYFGPGTRLLVL.

The gene calls are TRBV27 and TRBJ2-7; the D is unclear. CDR3 length: 14 amino acids. The ends were cut back, 2 bases at V and 4 bases at J, with 12 bases in the middle. Germline CDR1 MNHEY, CDR2 SMNVEV (reference sequence). The CDR3 DNA sequence: TGTGCCAGCAGTTTAGGGCCCTTTGGATACGAGCAGTACTTC. Amino acids: CASSLGPFGYEQYF.

The chain links TRBV9 to TRBJ2-5; D may correspond to TRBD1 or TRBD2 (5 bases each). V was shortened by 0 bases and J by 1 base, with 10 bases between the two germline ends. CDR1 is SGDLS and CDR2 is YYNGEE in the germline V gene. The CDR3 sequence is 15 residues long. CDR3 bases: TGTGCCAGCAGCGTAGATCTGGGACCCCAAGAGACCCAGTACTTC. Translation gives CASSVDLGPQETQYF.

V is TRBV6-5 and J is TRBJ2-2; D is ambiguous. Deletions cut 0 bases from V and 1 base from J, with 3 bases between. The germline V gene encodes CDR1 MNHEY and CDR2 SVGAGI. This CDR3 is 14 amino acids long. The CDR3 here is CASSYSRNTGELFF. The CDR3 DNA is TGTGCCAGCAGTTACTCTCGGAACACCGGGGAGCTGTTTTTT.

The chain employs TRBV28 and TRBJ1-5; the D is unclear. The V gene's germline CDR1 is MDHEN and CDR2 SYDVKM. The CDR3 runs to 14 residues. V lost 6 bases and J 2 bases, leaving 11 bases between the germline ends. CDR3 residues: CASRPHNGNQPQHF. In nucleotides, the CDR3 is TGTGCCAGCAGACCTCATAATGGCAATCAGCCCCAGCATTTT.

The chain joins TRBV25-1 to TRBJ2-3, with D maybe TRBD2 (6 bases). V gave up 5 bases and J gave up 6 bases, with 18 bases separating them. CDR1 is MGHDK, CDR2 SYGVNS, per germline. The CDR3 contains 15 residues. The CDR3 protein is CASSQKPGSPDTQYF. The CDR3 DNA reads TGTGCCAGCAGTCAAAAACCCGGGAGTCCGGATACGCAGTATTTT.

Concerning this clone: The sample holds other DNA sequences that translate to the same CDR3. J is TRBJ2-7 and V is TRBV7-2; D ambiguous. With 2 bases removed from V and 4 bases from J, the gap between germline ends came to 3 bases. The CDR3 length is 11 residues. Germline V lookup: CDR1 SGHTA, CDR2 FQGNSA. The CDR3 sequence: CASSLRYEQYF. CDR3 in DNA: TGTGCCAGCAGCTTAAGATACGAGCAGTACTTC.